The 28 T cell receptor beta chains presented below share a single source sample, sequenced in a study of cytomegalovirus exposure and HLA in healthy donors. With 60 Vbeta and 13 Jbeta primers, the PCR was carried out. The protocol was immunoSEQ multiplex PCR, while the TCRdb copy is restricted to in-frame clones and leaves out a portion. The sample lists 140,000 to 150,000 clones, around 57% occurring once. Sequences were obtained from PBMCs. The receptor source for this set is a male donor in good health and CMV-seronegative.

This clone was detected a few times. The chain carries TRBV28 and TRBJ2-5; 7 nucleotides match TRBD1. Germline CDR1 reads MDHEN; CDR2 reads SYDVKM. V shed 6 bases and J 2 bases; nucleotides not matched to a gene: 12. The CDR3 is made up of 16 amino acids. CDR3 sequence (DNA): TGTGCCAGCAGCCCGCTTGGGGCAGGGGGTCAAGAGACCCAGTACTTC. It encodes CASSPLGAGGQETQYF.

The rearrangement uses TRBV9 and TRBJ1-2; D is possibly TRBD1 (5 bases). The germline V and J ends were trimmed by 0 bases and 3 bases, with 9 bases remaining between them. The germline V gene has CDR1 SGDLS and CDR2 YYNGEE. The CDR3 spans 14 residues. CDR3 region: CASSVGTLDYGYTF. Written as DNA, the CDR3 is TGTGCCAGCAGCGTAGGGACACTCGACTATGGCTACACCTTC.

This clone was counted a few times. The J gene is TRBJ2-2, the V gene TRBV6-6; tentative D call: TRBD1 (6 bases). V was pared by 2 bases and J by 5 bases, with 15 bases between. The CDR3 extends over 16 amino acids. Germline loops: CDR1 MNHNY, CDR2 SVGAGI (reference sequence). The CDR3 is CASSYHQGRGTGELFF. As DNA, the CDR3 is TGTGCCAGCAGTTACCACCAGGGGCGAGGTACCGGGGAGCTGTTTTTT.

This clone was detected only a few times. The V call is TRBV27, the J call TRBJ1-5, with a tentative D call TRBD1 (5 bases). Germline CDR1 and CDR2: MNHEY and SMNVEV (reference sequence). Deletions cut 7 bases from V and 2 bases from J, with 9 bases between. This CDR3 is 13 amino acids long. CDR3: CASKEQGNQPQHF. For the CDR3, the DNA is TGTGCCAGCAAAGAACAGGGCAATCAGCCCCAGCATTTT.

There are a few counts of this clone. The chain is built from TRBV6-6 and TRBJ1-2; 12 nucleotides agree with TRBD1. The CDR3 runs to 15 residues. The V and J ends lost 4 bases and 2 bases, in that order; junction bases with no gene match: 2. Germline CDR1 MNHNY, CDR2 SVGAGI (reference sequence). The CDR3 coding sequence is TGTGCCAGCAGTTGGGGGACAGGGGGCAACTATGGCTACACCTTC. It specifies CASSWGTGGNYGYTF.

This CDR3 reads CASSLDRGDQPQHF. For the CDR3, the DNA is TGTGCCAGCAGCCTGGACAGGGGGGATCAGCCCCAGCATTTT. The chain joins TRBV7-8 to TRBJ1-5, with TRBD1 matching over 10 bases. The CDR3 contains 14 residues. Germline V lookup: CDR1 SGHVS, CDR2 FQNEAQ. The ends lost 5 bases at V and 5 bases at J; junction bases unmatched: 3.

The chain is built from TRBV27 and TRBJ2-3; D is unclear. CDR1 is MNHEY, CDR2 SMNVEV, per germline (reference sequence). Trimming left V 0 bases short and J 3 bases short, with 7 bases between. The CDR3 is made up of 14 amino acids. The CDR3: CASSLSRATDTQYF. CDR3 nucleotides: TGTGCCAGCAGTTTATCGCGAGCTACAGATACGCAGTATTTT.

The V gene is TRBV5-4, the J gene TRBJ1-1; weak D call: TRBD1 (5 bases). With 1 base removed from V and 4 bases from J, the gap between germline ends came to 17 bases. Germline values: CDR1 SGHNT, CDR2 YYREEE (reference sequence). CDR3 size: 16 residues. The CDR3: CASSLNGGTVGTEAFF. The CDR3 DNA follows: TGTGCCAGCAGCTTGAACGGCGGGACTGTGGGCACTGAAGCTTTCTTT.

The chain combines TRBV13 with TRBJ2-7; 7 positions match TRBD2. Trimming cost V 2 bases and J 3 bases; bases outside gene matches: 4. This CDR3 contains 14 residues. Germline V lookup: CDR1 PRHDT, CDR2 FYEKMQ (reference sequence). The CDR3 DNA sequence: TGTGCCAGCAGCTTACTGTTAGCGGGCTACGAGCAGTACTTC. It codes for CASSLLLAGYEQYF.

The chain joins TRBV5-1 to TRBJ1-6; 9 bases fit TRBD1. Unmatched junction bases numbered 8, after V lost 0 bases and J lost 7 bases. CDR3 size: 17 residues. Germline loops: CDR1 SGHRS, CDR2 YFSETQ. The CDR3 nucleotides read TGCGCCAGCAGCTTGGAATATGGGACAGGGACCAATTCACCCCTCCACTTT. It yields the protein CASSLEYGTGTNSPLHF.

This clone has only one observation. This chain connects TRBV2 to TRBJ2-7; D gene ambiguous. The germline gives CDR1 SNHLY, CDR2 FYNNEI. The CDR3 runs 13 residues. V gave up 2 bases and J gave up 3 bases, with 8 bases separating them. The CDR3 protein is CASSESLDYEQYF. The DNA of the CDR3 is TGTGCCAGCAGTGAATCCCTAGACTACGAGCAGTACTTC. The full variable domain, with the rest looked up from reference TRBV2 and TRBJ2-7, is EPEVTQTPSHQVTQMGQEVILRCVPISNHLYFYWYRQILGQKVEFLVSFYNNEISEKSEIFDDQFSVERPDGSNFTLKIRSTKLEDSAMYFCASSESLDYEQYFGPGTRLTVT.

The genes are TRBV11-2 and TRBJ2-1; D gene uncertain. The germline V gene encodes CDR1 SGHAT and CDR2 FQNNGV. The V end lost 1 base, the J end lost 6 bases, and 10 bases lay between the germline ends. There are 14 residues in the CDR3. DNA for the CDR3: TGTGCCAGCAGCTTAGCCCCCATCCCCAATGAGCAGTTCTTC. This translates into CASSLAPIPNEQFF.

The table lists this clone with a few counts. CDR3 residues: CATTGTGRWFF. Here the CDR3 DNA reads TGTGCCACTACGGGGACGGGGAGGTGGTTTTTT. V and J are TRBV21-1 and TRBJ1-4. TRBV21-1 is a pseudogene. The CDR3 has 11 amino acids.

This sequence joins TRBV5-1 and TRBJ1-4, with D unclear. This CDR3 has 14 residues. Per the germline V gene, CDR1 is SGHRS and CDR2 is YFSETQ. V lost 4 bases to trimming and J lost 4 bases, with 11 bases between them. CDR3 in amino acids: CASSARGDNEKLFF. The CDR3 DNA follows: TGCGCCAGCAGCGCCCGGGGAGATAATGAAAAACTGTTTTTT.

This clone was observed a handful of times. This rearrangement joins TRBV12-5 to TRBJ2-3; D is perhaps TRBD2 (5 bases). Germline loops: CDR1 LGHNT, CDR2 FRNRAP. The CDR3 consists of 13 residues. V was shortened by 5 bases and J by 5 bases, with 11 bases between the two germline ends. The CDR3 protein is CASGVNRGDTQYF. CDR3 coding DNA: TGTGCTAGTGGTGTCAACCGGGGAGATACGCAGTATTTT.

The chain joins TRBV7-9 to TRBJ2-1; D not certain. The CDR3 contains 12 residues. From germline, CDR1 is SEHNR and CDR2 FQNEAQ (reference sequence). The ends were cut back, 1 base at V and 7 bases at J, with 5 bases in the middle. CDR3 nucleotides: TGTGCCAGCAGCTTAGTTTCTAATGAGCAGTTCTTC. Translation gives CASSLVSNEQFF.

The gene calls are TRBV7-3 and TRBJ2-1; 12 nucleotides agree with TRBD1. V trimming: 5 bases; J trimming: 8 bases; junction bases outside the gene matches: 7. From germline, CDR1 is SGHTA and CDR2 FQGTGA. This CDR3 spans 15 amino acids. CDR3: CASSPPGQGAYEQFF. CDR3 DNA sequence: TGTGCCAGCAGCCCCCCGGGACAGGGGGCCTATGAGCAGTTCTTC.

V usage is TRBV28 and J usage is TRBJ1-2; no definite D call. The CDR3 is 14 residues long. Trimming left V 4 bases short and J 7 bases short, with 16 bases between. Germline V gene data show CDR1 as MDHEN and CDR2 as SYDVKM. CDR3 DNA: TGTGCCAGCAGTTCGACCCCGAGGAGCTTTGGCTACACCTTC. Protein sequence: CASSSTPRSFGYTF.

The V and J genes are TRBV6-5 and TRBJ1-2; possibly TRBD1 for D (6 bases). The CDR3 totals 13 residues. With 7 bases removed from V and 8 bases from J, the gap between germline ends came to 17 bases. Germline CDR1 reads MNHEY; CDR2 reads SVGAGI. CDR3 protein: CASTDDQGLGYTF. The DNA for the CDR3 is TGTGCCAGCACCGATGATCAGGGGCTGGGCTACACCTTC.

The rearrangement joins TRBV1 to TRBJ2-7; no DNA check was done on the table's D call, TRBD2. TRBV1 counts as a pseudogene. The length of the CDR3 is 18 residues. The CDR3 nucleotides read TGCACCAGCAGCTACCTCCCGCGGAGGGGGGGCCTTTCCTACGAGCAGTACTTC. Translating gives CTSSYLPRRGGLSYEQYF.

This chain connects TRBV27 to TRBJ2-3, with 8 bases lining up with TRBD2. Germline-derived CDR1 and CDR2 are MNHEY and SMNVEV (reference sequence). V was clipped by 1 base and J by 0 bases; unmatched bases: 3. This CDR3 has 16 amino acids. Written as DNA, the CDR3 is TGTGCCAGCAGTTTATTCGGCGGGGGGAGCACAGATACGCAGTATTTT. This codes for CASSLFGGGSTDTQYF.

V usage is TRBV30 and J usage is TRBJ2-7; D possibly corresponds to TRBD1 (6 bases). Per germline, CDR1 GTSNPN and CDR2 SVGIG (reference sequence). The length of the CDR3 is 15 residues. The germline V and J ends were trimmed by 0 bases and 0 bases, with 12 bases remaining between them. CDR3 region: CAWSVDRLSSYEQYF. The CDR3 nucleotides read TGTGCCTGGAGTGTAGACAGGTTAAGCTCCTACGAGCAGTACTTC. The whole variable domain, remainder taken from reference TRBV30 and TRBJ2-7, is SQTIHQWPATLVQPVGSPLSLECTVEGTSNPNLYWYRQAAGRGLQLLFYSVGIGQISSEVPQNLSASRPQDRQFILSSKKLLLSDSGFYLCAWSVDRLSSYEQYFGPGTRLTVT.

A remark on this clone: This CDR3 is also generated by other DNA sequences in the sample. The V gene is TRBV7-2, the J gene TRBJ2-3, with 11 bases lining up with TRBD1. The CDR3 is 15 amino acids. Trimming removed 1 base from V and 4 bases from J; junction bases left unmatched: 1. Per germline, CDR1 SGHTA and CDR2 FQGNSA. The CDR3 here is CASSLGGQGADTQYF. CDR3 nucleotide sequence: TGTGCCAGCAGCTTAGGGGGACAGGGGGCAGATACGCAGTATTTT.

V usage is TRBV7-2 and J usage is TRBJ2-3, with a possible D match to TRBD2 (7 bases). Germline V gene data show CDR1 as SGHTA and CDR2 as FQGNSA. Deletions cut 10 bases from V and 2 bases from J, with 16 bases between. The CDR3 runs to 14 residues. The DNA for the CDR3 is TGTGCCAATAACTTACGGGGGGCCACAGATACGCAGTATTTT. As protein: CANNLRGATDTQYF.

This CDR3 reads CASSPRDRAIYGYTF. CDR3 DNA: TGCGCCAGCAGCCCTCGGGACAGGGCAATCTATGGCTACACCTTC. J is TRBJ1-2 and V is TRBV5-1, with 9 bases that match TRBD1. The CDR3 has 15 amino acids. The V gene's germline CDR1 is SGHRS and CDR2 YFSETQ. The ends lost 4 bases at V and 4 bases at J; junction bases unmatched: 8.

The chain is built from TRBV5-5 and TRBJ1-1; the D is unclear. Germline-derived CDR1 and CDR2 are SGHKS and YYEKEE (reference sequence). This CDR3 comprises 14 residues. V was trimmed by 0 bases and J by 1 base, leaving 7 bases between them. Written as DNA, the CDR3 is TGTGCCAGCAGCTTGGCCCTTAAGAACACTGAAGCTTTCTTT. This translates into CASSLALKNTEAFF.

The V and J genes are TRBV25-1 and TRBJ2-7; 8 bases agree with TRBD2. Germline loops: CDR1 MGHDK, CDR2 SYGVNS. The V gene end was trimmed by 7 bases and the J gene end by 5 bases; junction bases not matched to a gene: 4. The CDR3 has 12 amino acids. CDR3: CASMRGVDEQYF. As DNA, the CDR3 is TGTGCCAGCATGCGGGGGGTGGACGAGCAGTACTTC.

This sequence joins TRBV19 and TRBJ1-5, with 8 positions matching TRBD1. This CDR3 has 15 amino acids. The germline V gene encodes CDR1 LNHDA and CDR2 SQIVND (reference sequence). V gave up 4 bases and J gave up 4 bases; unmatched junction bases: 6. The CDR3 DNA sequence: TGTGCCAGTAGTACCCTGGACAGGGAGAATCAGCCCCAGCATTTT. It encodes CASSTLDRENQPQHF.